The 10 T cell receptor beta chains below come from one sample, sequenced in a study of blood T cell repertoires in COVID-19. Here immunoSEQ multiplex PCR was the method, and the copy in TCRdb shows in-frame clones only, minus some. The table shows around 480,000 clones, with 70% to 90% occurring only once. Sequences were obtained from peripheral blood. The receptors derive from a woman aged 45-65 years with COVID-19, enrolled during active disease.

This sequence joins TRBV24-1 and TRBJ2-5, with D tentatively TRBD2 (6 bases). V was pared by 3 bases and J by 2 bases, with 12 bases between. This CDR3 is built from 15 residues. CDR1 and CDR2 (germline): KGHDR, SFDVKD. CDR3 sequence reads: CATSDQTDYQETQYF. The CDR3 bases are TGTGCCACCAGTGATCAGACGGACTATCAAGAGACCCAGTACTTC.

The V and J genes are TRBV5-1 and TRBJ1-6; the match to TRBD1 covers 10 bases. The CDR3 extends over 14 amino acids. V trimming: 4 bases; J trimming: 9 bases; junction bases outside the gene matches: 4. Germline CDR1 and CDR2: SGHRS and YFSETQ. The CDR3 here is CASSRDRGLSPLHF. In nucleotides, the CDR3 is TGCGCCAGCAGCCGGGACAGGGGACTTTCACCCCTCCACTTT.

The chain uses TRBV15 and TRBJ1-5, with unresolved D. V dropped 0 bases and J dropped 5 bases, with 5 bases sitting between them. Germline values: CDR1 LNHNV, CDR2 YYDKDF (reference sequence). The CDR3 is 13 amino acids. The CDR3 here is CATSRDPDQPQHF. In DNA, the CDR3 is TGTGCCACCAGCAGAGATCCCGATCAGCCCCAGCATTTT.

This chain joins TRBV5-1 and TRBJ1-2; 10 positions agree with TRBD1. V was pared by 7 bases and J by 8 bases, with 8 bases of the junction left unmatched. From germline, CDR1 is SGHRS and CDR2 YFSETQ. This CDR3 is 13 amino acids long. The CDR3 loop is CASHTGTGAGYTF. CDR3 in DNA: TGCGCCAGCCATACCGGGACAGGGGCCGGCTACACCTTC.

CDR3 DNA sequence: TGTGCCAGCAGCCGGGGGACAGGTGCCTATGGCTACACCTTC. This sequence encodes CASSRGTGAYGYTF. This chain joins TRBV5-4 and TRBJ1-2; 8 bases fit TRBD1. Trimming at V came to 4 bases and at J to 4 bases, leaving 6 bases not matched to a gene. The CDR3 is 14 amino acids. Germline loops: CDR1 SGHNT, CDR2 YYREEE (reference sequence).

V usage is TRBV9 and J usage is TRBJ2-1, with 7 bases identical to TRBD1. Germline V gene lookup returns CDR1 SGDLS and CDR2 YYNGEE. The trim removed 2 bases at V and 7 bases at J, leaving 3 bases unmatched. The CDR3 has 13 amino acids. The CDR3: CASSVGQVNEQFF. The CDR3 coding sequence is TGTGCCAGCAGCGTCGGACAGGTAAATGAGCAGTTCTTC.

This chain links TRBV5-1 with TRBJ1-4; D is perhaps TRBD1 (6 bases). This CDR3 has 14 amino acids. The V and J ends lost 2 bases and 6 bases respectively, with 11 bases between them. Per the germline V gene, CDR1 is SGHRS and CDR2 is YFSETQ. As DNA, the CDR3 is TGCGCCAGCAGCTTCAGGGGCAGGGATGAAAAACTGTTTTTT. It is translated as CASSFRGRDEKLFF.

This chain links TRBV6-5 with TRBJ2-1, with TRBD2 as a possible D gene (6 bases). The CDR3 sequence is 13 residues long. Germline V lookup: CDR1 MNHEY, CDR2 SVGAGI. Trimming shortened V by 3 bases and J by 8 bases, and 11 bases separated the two germline ends. CDR3 coding DNA: TGTGCCAGCAGTTATAAGCGGGTGGATGAGCAGTTCTTC. Encoded protein: CASSYKRVDEQFF.

The genes are TRBV5-1 and TRBJ1-4; D remains ambiguous. With 3 bases removed from V and 3 bases from J, the gap between germline ends came to 15 bases. The CDR3 contains 16 residues. Germline V gives CDR1 SGHRS, CDR2 YFSETQ. CDR3 in amino acids: CASSSSGGIANEKLFF. The CDR3 DNA reads TGCGCCAGCAGCTCGTCAGGAGGGATCGCTAATGAAAAACTGTTTTTT.

The chain uses TRBV4-1 and TRBJ2-5, with TRBD2 matching over 9 bases. V shed 4 bases and J 5 bases; nucleotides not matched to a gene: 20. CDR3 length: 19 residues. Per germline, CDR1 MGHRA and CDR2 YSYEKL. CDR3 in DNA: TGCGCCAGCAGCCGATCCTTCCGGGGAGCGGGGGGACGGACGGAGACCCAGTACTTC. Amino acids: CASSRSFRGAGGRTETQYF.